Listed here are 18 T cell receptor beta chains from one sample, sequenced in a study of beta chain features in type 1 diabetes. Whole-study results and caveats: Type 1 diabetes patients had moderately but significantly shorter TCRB CDR3s in all four CD4+ subsets.

Reverse transcription of all isolated RNA meant that expressed TCRB transcripts were sequenced. Using immunoSEQ multiplex PCR, the repertoire was profiled, and TCRdb retains in-frame clones only, with some absent. Seen here are roughly 350,000 clones, 8.5% to 10% observed once, and the top ten hold roughly 0.6%. The antigens for these receptors are not known. The sequencing sample was made of central memory CD4+ T cells from blood. The receptors shown here come from a man aged 25-45 years with type 1 diabetes.

The chain recombines TRBV5-1 with TRBJ2-7, with 7 bases lining up with TRBD2. From germline, CDR1 is SGHRS and CDR2 YFSETQ. The ends lost 4 bases at V and 6 bases at J; junction bases unmatched: 13. CDR3 length equals 15 residues. The CDR3 protein is CASSVNLLGGSEQYF. The DNA for the CDR3 is TGCGCCAGCAGCGTGAACCTACTCGGGGGGTCCGAGCAGTACTTC.

This clone was observed a handful of times. The rearrangement links TRBV27 to TRBJ2-7; a possible D gene is TRBD1 (6 bases). Germline CDR1 reads MNHEY; CDR2 reads SMNVEV (reference sequence). V was trimmed by 5 bases and J by 0 bases, leaving 17 bases between them. The CDR3 spans 16 residues. The CDR3 nucleotides read TGTGCCAGCAGTCTAAAACAGGGTCTCGGCTCCTACGAGCAGTACTTC. Translation: CASSLKQGLGSYEQYF.

V gene TRBV7-9 combines with J gene TRBJ2-2; 8 bases fit TRBD2. J lost 2 bases, V lost 7 bases, and 9 bases had no gene match. The CDR3 length is 16 residues. Germline values: CDR1 SEHNR, CDR2 FQNEAQ (reference sequence). The CDR3 protein is CASIVILAGNTGELFF. CDR3 bases: TGTGCCAGCATCGTCATCTTAGCGGGAAACACCGGGGAGCTGTTTTTT.

The V gene is TRBV29-1, the J gene TRBJ1-3; 9 bases are shared with TRBD1. The length of the CDR3 is 15 residues. Germline trimming cut 7 bases from V and 0 bases from J; bases unmatched to any gene: 7. Germline-derived CDR1 and CDR2 are SQVTM and ANQGSEA. Here the CDR3 DNA reads TGCAGCGCCGCCGGGACAGGGCGCTCTGGAAACACCATATATTTT. Translated: CSAAGTGRSGNTIYF.

There are a few counts of this clone. The V call is TRBV7-2, the J call TRBJ2-6; TRBD2 might be the D (5 bases). Trimming left V 1 base short and J 4 bases short, with 14 bases between. The germline V gene encodes CDR1 SGHTA and CDR2 FQGNSA. The CDR3 totals 17 residues. This CDR3 is CASSLVDRGAGANVLTF. The CDR3 DNA follows: TGTGCCAGCAGCTTAGTGGATCGGGGAGCAGGGGCCAACGTCCTGACTTTC. Supplemented by reference TRBV7-2 and TRBJ2-6, the full variable domain reads GAGVSQSPSNKVTEKGKDVELRCDPISGHTALYWYRQSLGQGLEFLIYFQGNSAPDKSGLPSDRFSAERTGGSVSTLTIQRTQQEDSAVYLCASSLVDRGAGANVLTFGAGSRLTVL.

This clone was observed a handful of times. The chain is built from TRBV7-2 and TRBJ2-1; D may be TRBD1 or TRBD2 (5 bases each). Germline-derived CDR1 and CDR2 are SGHTA and FQGNSA. The germline V and J ends were trimmed by 7 bases and 1 base, with 14 bases remaining between them. The CDR3 runs to 15 residues. In DNA, the CDR3 is TGTGCCAGCAATGAACTAGACAGATCCTACAATGAGCAGTTCTTC. Encoded protein: CASNELDRSYNEQFF.

This clone was counted only a few times. The J gene is TRBJ2-1, the V gene TRBV7-2, with D possibly TRBD1 on 6 matching bases. This CDR3 is built from 15 residues. In germline, CDR1 is SGHTA, CDR2 FQGNSA. V was clipped by 5 bases and J by 3 bases, with 14 bases between them. This chain's CDR3 is CASSDGTSIYNEQFF. In DNA, the CDR3 is TGTGCCAGCAGCGACGGGACAAGCATCTACAATGAGCAGTTCTTC.

This clone appeared a few times. The V and J genes are TRBV6-5 and TRBJ1-2; 8 nucleotides line up with TRBD1. The CDR3 is made up of 15 amino acids. After removal of 2 bases from V and 8 bases from J, the junction contained 10 bases not matched to a gene. The germline V gene has CDR1 MNHEY and CDR2 SVGAGI. Here the CDR3 reads CASSYERTGHRGYTF. In DNA form, the CDR3 reads TGTGCCAGCAGTTACGAGAGGACAGGGCATCGAGGCTACACCTTC.

Comments on this clone: The same CDR3 arises from other DNA sequences in this sample as well. J is TRBJ2-5 and V is TRBV19; no definite D call. Trimming removed 5 bases from V and 0 bases from J, with 10 bases in between. This CDR3 region has 14 residues. CDR1 and CDR2 (germline): LNHDA, SQIVND (reference sequence). CDR3 nucleotide sequence: TGTGCCAGTAGTTCCTTGCGGTACCAAGAGACCCAGTACTTC. It yields the protein CASSSLRYQETQYF.

The rearrangement joins TRBV18 to TRBJ2-7; 9 bases are a match to TRBD1. The junction had 7 bases not matched to a gene; V was cut back by 5 bases and J by 2 bases. Per germline, CDR1 KGHSH and CDR2 LQKENI. The CDR3 runs to 15 residues. CDR3 region: CASSLIRDRAYEQYF. CDR3 sequence (DNA): TGTGCCAGCTCATTGATTCGGGACAGGGCCTACGAGCAGTACTTC.

This clone was seen more than once but under ten times. Given a much more abundant clone one base away, this may be a read error. The chain joins TRBV28 to TRBJ2-6, with D uncertain. The V end lost 10 bases, the J end lost 0 bases, and 4 bases lay between the germline ends. From germline, CDR1 is MDHEN and CDR2 SYDVKM. The CDR3 is 12 amino acids. CDR3 loop: CAIGSGANVLTF. CDR3 nucleotide sequence: TGTGCCATCGGCTCTGGGGCCAACGTCCTGACTTTC.

This clone turned up a few times. The gene calls are TRBV4-2 and TRBJ2-3; the D gene is possibly TRBD2 (6 bases). V was trimmed by 0 bases and J by 1 base, leaving 11 bases between them. The CDR3 runs 16 residues. The V gene's germline CDR1 is LGHNA and CDR2 YNFKEQ. The CDR3 DNA reads TGTGCCAGCAGCCAAGATAGGCGGGGCCGCACAGATACGCAGTATTTT. It specifies CASSQDRRGRTDTQYF.

The chain employs TRBV7-9 and TRBJ2-7, with 8 nucleotides matching TRBD1. Germline values: CDR1 SEHNR, CDR2 FQNEAQ (reference sequence). This CDR3 spans 13 amino acids. J lost 2 bases, V lost 10 bases, and 7 bases had no gene match. The chain's CDR3 is CAIESGGAYEQYF. Written as DNA, the CDR3 is TGTGCCATCGAATCAGGGGGCGCCTACGAGCAGTACTTC.

This chain joins TRBV30 and TRBJ1-1; no reliable D call. V was cut by 2 bases and J by 2 bases, with 9 bases left in between. This CDR3 contains 13 residues. Germline V lookup: CDR1 GTSNPN, CDR2 SVGIG (reference sequence). The CDR3 here is CAWSKDLNTEAFF. DNA of the CDR3: TGTGCCTGGAGTAAAGACCTTAACACTGAAGCTTTCTTT.

There are many counts of this clone. The chain carries TRBV19 and TRBJ1-1; D not resolved. Germline values: CDR1 LNHDA, CDR2 SQIVND (reference sequence). V lost 11 bases and J 0 bases, leaving 16 bases between the germline ends. There are 14 residues in the CDR3. The CDR3 sequence is CACSTQRMNTEAFF. In nucleotides, the CDR3 is TGTGCCTGCTCGACCCAGAGGATGAACACTGAAGCTTTCTTT.

This clone has just a few counts. The J gene is TRBJ2-2, the V gene TRBV5-1; D is ambiguous. The CDR3 consists of 14 residues. Trimming left V 4 bases short and J 1 base short, with 8 bases between. Germline CDR1 SGHRS, CDR2 YFSETQ. CDR3 coding DNA: TGCGCCAGCAGCCCGGACGGGAACACCGGGGAGCTGTTTTTT. Encoded protein: CASSPDGNTGELFF.

This chain links TRBV4-1 with TRBJ1-1, with a tentative D call TRBD1 (5 bases). With 4 bases removed from V and 7 bases from J, the gap between germline ends came to 19 bases. CDR1 is MGHRA, CDR2 YSYEKL, per germline. This CDR3 spans 15 amino acids. CDR3 in DNA: TGCGCCAGCAGCCCCTTAGGGACCGCGAGGGATGAAGCTTTCTTT. It translates to CASSPLGTARDEAFF.

This clone was observed a handful of times. The rearrangement uses TRBV30 and TRBJ1-5; a possible D gene is TRBD1 (5 bases). CDR3 size: 15 residues. The V gene lost 2 bases and the J gene lost 6 bases, with 17 bases spanning the gap. Per germline, CDR1 GTSNPN and CDR2 SVGIG (reference sequence). CDR3 sequence reads: CAWSPWGGDSQPQHF. For the CDR3, the DNA is TGTGCCTGGAGTCCTTGGGGGGGGGATAGTCAGCCCCAGCATTTT.